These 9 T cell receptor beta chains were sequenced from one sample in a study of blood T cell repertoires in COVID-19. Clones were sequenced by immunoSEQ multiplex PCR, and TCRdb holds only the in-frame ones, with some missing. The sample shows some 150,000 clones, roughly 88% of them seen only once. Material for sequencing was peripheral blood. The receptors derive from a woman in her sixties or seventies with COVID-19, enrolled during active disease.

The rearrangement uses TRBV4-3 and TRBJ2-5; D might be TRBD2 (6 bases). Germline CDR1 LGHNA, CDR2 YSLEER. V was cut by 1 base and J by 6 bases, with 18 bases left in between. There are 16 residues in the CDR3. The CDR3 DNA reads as TGCGCCAGCAGCCAAGCTTACCGACTAGGAGGGAAGACCCAGTACTTC. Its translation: CASSQAYRLGGKTQYF.

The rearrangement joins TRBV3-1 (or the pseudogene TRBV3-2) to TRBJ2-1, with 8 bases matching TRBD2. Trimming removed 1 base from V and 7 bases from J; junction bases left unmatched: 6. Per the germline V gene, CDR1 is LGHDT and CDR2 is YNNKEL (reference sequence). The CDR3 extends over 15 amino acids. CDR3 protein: CASSQVSGGLNEQFF. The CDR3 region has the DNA TGTGCCAGCAGCCAAGTGAGCGGGGGCCTAAATGAGCAGTTCTTC.

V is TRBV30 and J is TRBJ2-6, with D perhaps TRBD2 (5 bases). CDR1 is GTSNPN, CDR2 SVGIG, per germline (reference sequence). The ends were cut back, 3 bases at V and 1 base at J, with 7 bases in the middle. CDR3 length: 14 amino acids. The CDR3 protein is CAWRRTSGANVLTF. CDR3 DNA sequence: TGTGCCTGGAGGAGGACTTCTGGGGCCAACGTCCTGACTTTC.

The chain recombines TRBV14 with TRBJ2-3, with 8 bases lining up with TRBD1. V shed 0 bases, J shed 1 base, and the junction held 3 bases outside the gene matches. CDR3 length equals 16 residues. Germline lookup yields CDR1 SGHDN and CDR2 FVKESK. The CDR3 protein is CASSQDGGQGTDTQYF. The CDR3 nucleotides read TGTGCCAGCAGCCAAGATGGGGGACAGGGCACAGATACGCAGTATTTT.

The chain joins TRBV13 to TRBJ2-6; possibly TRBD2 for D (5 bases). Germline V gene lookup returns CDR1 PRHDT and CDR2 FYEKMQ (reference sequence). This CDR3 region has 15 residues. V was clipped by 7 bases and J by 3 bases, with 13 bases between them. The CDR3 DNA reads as TGTGCCAGCACCAACAGTCGGGGTGGGGCCAACGTCCTGACTTTC. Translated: CASTNSRGGANVLTF.

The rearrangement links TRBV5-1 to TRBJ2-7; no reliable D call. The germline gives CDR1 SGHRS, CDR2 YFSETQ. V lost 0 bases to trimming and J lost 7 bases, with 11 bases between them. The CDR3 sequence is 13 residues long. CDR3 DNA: TGCGCCAGCAGCTTGGACGCAGGTCTGGAGCAGTACTTC. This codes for CASSLDAGLEQYF.

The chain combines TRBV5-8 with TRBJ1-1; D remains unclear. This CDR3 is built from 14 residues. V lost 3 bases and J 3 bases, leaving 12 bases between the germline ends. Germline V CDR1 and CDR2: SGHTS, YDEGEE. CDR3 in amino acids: CASSSAARYTEAFF. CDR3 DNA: TGTGCCAGCAGCTCCGCGGCGCGATACACTGAAGCTTTCTTT.

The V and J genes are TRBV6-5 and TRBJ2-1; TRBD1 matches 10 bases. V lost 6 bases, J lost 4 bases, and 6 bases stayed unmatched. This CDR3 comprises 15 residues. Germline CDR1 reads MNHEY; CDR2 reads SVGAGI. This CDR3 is CASREDRGAYNEQFF. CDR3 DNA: TGTGCCAGCAGGGAGGACAGGGGGGCTTACAATGAGCAGTTCTTC.

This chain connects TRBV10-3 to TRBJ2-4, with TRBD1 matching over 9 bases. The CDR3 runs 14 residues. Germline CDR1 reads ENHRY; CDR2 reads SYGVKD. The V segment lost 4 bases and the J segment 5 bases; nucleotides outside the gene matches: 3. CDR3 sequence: CAISVWDRENIQYF. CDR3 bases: TGTGCCATCAGTGTTTGGGACAGGGAAAACATTCAGTACTTC.